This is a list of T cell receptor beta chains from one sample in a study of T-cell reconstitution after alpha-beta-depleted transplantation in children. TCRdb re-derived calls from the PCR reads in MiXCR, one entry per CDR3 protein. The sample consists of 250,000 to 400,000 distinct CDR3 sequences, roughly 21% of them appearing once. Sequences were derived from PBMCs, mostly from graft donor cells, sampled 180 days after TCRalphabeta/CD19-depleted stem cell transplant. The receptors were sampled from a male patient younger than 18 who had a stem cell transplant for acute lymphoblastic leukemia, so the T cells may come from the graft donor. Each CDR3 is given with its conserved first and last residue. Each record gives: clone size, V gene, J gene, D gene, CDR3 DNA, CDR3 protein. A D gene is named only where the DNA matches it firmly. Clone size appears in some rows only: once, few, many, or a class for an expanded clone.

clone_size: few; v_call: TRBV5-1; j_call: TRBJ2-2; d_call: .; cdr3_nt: TGCGCCAGCAGCTTCAGGGGAGGCACCGGGGAGCTGTTTTTT; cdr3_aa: CASSFRGGTGELFF
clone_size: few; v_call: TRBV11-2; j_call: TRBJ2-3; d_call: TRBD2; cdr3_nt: TGTGCCAGCAGCTTGGGACTAGCGGGATCCACAGATACGCAGTATTTT; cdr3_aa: CASSLGLAGSTDTQYF
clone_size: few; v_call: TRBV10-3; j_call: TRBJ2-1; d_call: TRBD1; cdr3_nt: TGTGCCATCACCCAACCTCCCCCTTCACGACAGGGGGTAGTAGATGAGCAGTTCTTC; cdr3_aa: CAITQPPPSRQGVVDEQFF
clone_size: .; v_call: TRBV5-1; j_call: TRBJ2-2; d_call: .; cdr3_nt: TGCGCCAGCAGCTTGCACACTTTCGGAGCCGGGGAGCTGTTTTTT; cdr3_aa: CASSLHTFGAGELFF
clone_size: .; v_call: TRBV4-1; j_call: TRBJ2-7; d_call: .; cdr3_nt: TGCGCCAGCAGCCAAGACCCCAGGGTCCCCTTCTACGAGCAGTACTTC; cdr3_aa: CASSQDPRVPFYEQYF
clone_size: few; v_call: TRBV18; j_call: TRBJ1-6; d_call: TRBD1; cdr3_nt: TGTGCCAGCTCACCACAAGTTCACAGGGGCGAACCCCTCCACTTT; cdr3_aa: CASSPQVHRGEPLHF
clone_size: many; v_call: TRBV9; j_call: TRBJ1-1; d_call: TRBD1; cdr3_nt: TGTGCCAGCAGCGCCGGGACAGGGCGAACTGAAGCTTTCTTT; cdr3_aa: CASSAGTGRTEAFF
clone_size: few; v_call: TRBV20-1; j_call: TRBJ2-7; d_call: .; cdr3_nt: TGCAGTGCTGCTGGGGGCGAGCAGTACTTC; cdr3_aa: CSAAGGEQYF
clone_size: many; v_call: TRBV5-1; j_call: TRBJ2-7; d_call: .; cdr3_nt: TGCGCCAGCAGCTTGGCGGGAAGCCTCACCTACGAGCAGTACTTC; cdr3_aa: CASSLAGSLTYEQYF
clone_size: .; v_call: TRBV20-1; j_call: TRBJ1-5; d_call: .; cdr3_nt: TGCAGTGCCCCCGGAGTAGGCCGTGGGCCCCAGCATTTT; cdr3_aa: CSAPGVGRGPQHF
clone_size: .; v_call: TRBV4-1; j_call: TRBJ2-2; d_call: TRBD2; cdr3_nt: TGCGCCAGCAGCCGACCAGGACTAGCGGATCACACCGGGGAGCTGTTTTTT; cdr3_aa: CASSRPGLADHTGELFF
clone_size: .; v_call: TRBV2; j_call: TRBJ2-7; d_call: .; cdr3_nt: TGTGCCAGCCTGAGGAGGGGGCCCAGCCACGAGCAGTACTTC; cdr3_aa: CASLRRGPSHEQYF
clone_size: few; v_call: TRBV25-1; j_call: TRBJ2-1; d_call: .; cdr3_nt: TGTGCCAGCAGTGAATATCCACAGCACAATGAGCAGTTCTTC; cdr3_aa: CASSEYPQHNEQFF
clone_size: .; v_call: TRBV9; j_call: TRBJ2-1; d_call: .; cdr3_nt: TGTGCCAGCAGCCCCCGAAATGTGAAGGGGCGTCACTGGTACAATGAGCAGTTCTTC; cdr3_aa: CASSPRNVKGRHWYNEQFF
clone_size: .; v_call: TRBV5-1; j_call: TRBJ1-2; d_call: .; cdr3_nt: TGCGCCAGCAGCCTGGACAGTTACCTGGGCTATGGCTACACCTTC; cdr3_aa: CASSLDSYLGYGYTF
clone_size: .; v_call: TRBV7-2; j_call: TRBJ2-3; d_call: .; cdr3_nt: TGTGCCAGCAGCTTAGCCGAGGGAGGAAGCACAGATACGCAGTATTTT; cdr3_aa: CASSLAEGGSTDTQYF
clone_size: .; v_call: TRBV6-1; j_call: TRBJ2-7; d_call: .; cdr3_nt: TGTGCCAGCAGCCCCCGGAAAGCGGGTGGGAGGGAGCAGTACTTC; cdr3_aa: CASSPRKAGGREQYF
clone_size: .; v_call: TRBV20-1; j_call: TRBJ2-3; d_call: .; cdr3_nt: TGCAGTGCTAGAGATAGGACCCTCATTTATACGCAGTATTTT; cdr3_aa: CSARDRTLIYTQYF